The TCR beta chain under discussion was sequenced for a study of T cells in Graves' hyperthyroidism and ophthalmopathy. It was RNA transcripts that yielded the amplified TCR beta CDR3 regions. First-round RT-PCR of the TCR CDR3 relied on the HTBI primer set. TCRdb analysed the multiplex PCR reads with MiXCR anew, one entry per CDR3 protein. The data show approximately 490,000 distinct CDR3 sequences, roughly 22% seen once. This sequence originates from a woman between 70 and 85 years old with Graves' ophthalmopathy. The sequenced sample was blood.

CDR3: CATSDPGTSGQQFF. CDR3 coding DNA: TGTGCCACCAGTGACCCTGGGACTAGCGGGCAGCAGTTCTTC. This sequence joins TRBV24-1 and TRBJ2-1; TRBD2 matches 12 bases. Germline V CDR1 and CDR2: KGHDR, SFDVKD. CDR3 length: 14 amino acids. Trimming removed 4 bases from V and 11 bases from J; junction bases left unmatched: 5.